This T cell receptor beta chain comes out of a study of T-cell memory formation after mild COVID-19. This CDR3 has 13 residues. Losses at the gene ends were 8 bases for V and 0 bases for J; bases not matched to a gene: 0. A single record per CDR3 protein comes from TCRdb applying MiXCR to the 5' RACE reads. The sample records 350,000 or so distinct CDR3 sequences, 20% to 25% being singletons. Source material: PBMCs or a T cell subset sorted from them (not recorded which). The sequence derives from a man between 18 and 29 years old who had mild COVID-19 (a few samples of this study predate the infection). Cell type and time point are not known. V is TRBV12-3 or TRBV12-4 and J is TRBJ2-2; 7 bases agree with TRBD2. The CDR3 bases are TGTGCCAGCCTAGCGGCGAACACCGGGGAGCTGTTTTTT. Amino acids: CASLAANTGELFF.